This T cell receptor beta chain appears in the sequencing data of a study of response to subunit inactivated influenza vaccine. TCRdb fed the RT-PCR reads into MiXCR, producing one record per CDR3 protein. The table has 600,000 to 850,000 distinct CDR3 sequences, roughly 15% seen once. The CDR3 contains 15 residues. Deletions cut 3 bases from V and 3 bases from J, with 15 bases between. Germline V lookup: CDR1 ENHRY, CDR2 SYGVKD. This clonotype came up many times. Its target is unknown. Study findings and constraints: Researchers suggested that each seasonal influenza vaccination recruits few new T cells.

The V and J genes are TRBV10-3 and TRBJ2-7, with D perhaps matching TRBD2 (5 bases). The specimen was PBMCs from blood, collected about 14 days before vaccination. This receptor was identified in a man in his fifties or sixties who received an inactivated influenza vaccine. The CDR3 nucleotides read TGTGCCATCAGTGATCCCACGGGAAACCACTACGAGCAGTACTTC. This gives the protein CAISDPTGNHYEQYF.